Presented here are 24 T cell receptor beta chains from one specimen sequenced in a study of Ad26.COV2.S vaccination and SARS-CoV-2 variants. Treatment denoted: about 20 received Ad26.COV2.S at low or high dose, single or two shots; five or six received placebo; per-sample allocation not given. Vaccine and placebo recipients were sampled on day 63 after the first injection. The data were produced by immunoSEQ multiplex PCR, yet TCRdb's version contains in-frame clones alone and is incomplete. The data contain around 340,000 clones, 65% to 90% of them singletons. The sequences come from peripheral blood, collected in a trial of Ad26.COV2.S vaccine versus placebo. The receptor source for this set is a person aged 18-60 years who received the Ad26.COV2.S COVID-19 vaccine or a placebo.

V and J are TRBV27 and TRBJ1-5, with 10 nucleotides matching TRBD1. V lost 5 bases, J lost 6 bases, and 10 bases stayed unmatched. Germline V CDR1 and CDR2: MNHEY, SMNVEV (reference sequence). The CDR3 totals 16 residues. The CDR3 loop reads CASSPGDRGDIQPQHF. As DNA, the CDR3 is TGTGCCAGCAGTCCCGGGGACAGGGGAGATATTCAGCCCCAGCATTTT.

CDR3 coding DNA: TGTGCCACCAGCCGGGACACGAGCTCCTACAATGAGCAGTTCTTC. This encodes CATSRDTSSYNEQFF. This sequence joins TRBV24-1 and TRBJ2-1, with a weak D call TRBD1 (6 bases). V lost 7 bases, J lost 0 bases, and 12 bases lay in between. The CDR3 has 15 amino acids. Looked up from germline, CDR1 is KGHDR and CDR2 is SFDVKD.

The gene calls are TRBV28 and TRBJ1-1; D is unclear. The CDR3 is made up of 14 amino acids. Germline V gene lookup returns CDR1 MDHEN and CDR2 SYDVKM. V lost 4 bases and J 0 bases, leaving 9 bases between the germline ends. DNA of the CDR3: TGTGCCAGCAGTTCCCCGGCCCTGAACACTGAAGCTTTCTTT. Amino acid sequence: CASSSPALNTEAFF.

The chain combines TRBV28 with TRBJ1-1; D call uncertain. CDR1 is MDHEN and CDR2 is SYDVKM in the germline V gene. The V and J ends lost 6 bases and 0 bases respectively, with 11 bases between them. The CDR3 consists of 14 residues. The DNA of the CDR3 is TGTGCCAGCAGCTGGGCCGCGGTGAACACTGAAGCTTTCTTT. Encoded protein: CASSWAAVNTEAFF.

The chain links TRBV6-5 to TRBJ1-6; TRBD1 might be the D (5 bases). The CDR3 extends over 15 amino acids. The V gene's germline CDR1 is MNHEY and CDR2 SVGAGI. The V gene lost 6 bases and the J gene lost 2 bases, with 11 bases spanning the gap. CDR3 protein: CASSAREAYNSPLHF. The CDR3 DNA is TGTGCCAGCAGCGCCAGGGAAGCCTATAATTCACCCCTCCACTTT.

The chain couples TRBV11-1 to TRBJ2-3, with 9 bases aligning to TRBD2. J lost 7 bases, V lost 5 bases, and 13 bases had no gene match. Germline CDR1 reads SGHAT; CDR2 reads FQDESV (reference sequence). The CDR3 has 16 residues. The CDR3 loop reads CASSPLPGLASNTQYF. CDR3 nucleotide sequence: TGTGCCAGCAGCCCCCTGCCGGGACTAGCTTCGAATACGCAGTATTTT.

V and J are TRBV7-2 and TRBJ1-3; 8 bases are a match to TRBD1. The CDR3 spans 16 residues. V lost 3 bases to trimming and J lost 4 bases; unmatched junction nucleotides: 8. Germline CDR1 is SGHTA and CDR2 is FQGNSA. The chain's CDR3 is CASSFQDRGTGNTIYF. In nucleotides, the CDR3 is TGTGCCAGCAGCTTCCAAGACAGGGGTACAGGAAACACCATATATTTT.

V gene TRBV7-9 combines with J gene TRBJ1-5, with 8 positions matching TRBD1. This CDR3 has 15 amino acids. Trimming took 8 bases from V and 1 from J; bases not matched to a gene: 7. Per the germline V gene, CDR1 is SEHNR and CDR2 is FQNEAQ (reference sequence). DNA of the CDR3: TGTGCCAGCTCTGGGCAGGGGGCAAGCAATCAGCCCCAGCATTTT. Translated: CASSGQGASNQPQHF. Complete variable domain (other parts from reference TRBV7-9 and TRBJ1-5): DTGVSQNPRHKITKRGQNVTFRCDPISEHNRLYWYRQTLGQGPEFLTYFQNEAQLEKSRLLSDRFSAERPKGSFSTLEIQRTEQGDSAMYLCASSGQGASNQPQHFGDGTRLSIL.

The V gene is TRBV3-1 (or the pseudogene TRBV3-2), the J gene TRBJ2-3, with 9 bases that match TRBD2. Germline CDR1 LGHDT, CDR2 YNNKEL (reference sequence). J was trimmed by 0 bases and V by 0 bases; bases with no gene match: 16. The CDR3 length is 21 residues. The DNA for the CDR3 is TGTGCCAGCAGCCAAGATCCAGGCCTAGCGGGGCGATCGACTAGCACAGATACGCAGTATTTT. Amino acids: CASSQDPGLAGRSTSTDTQYF.

The chain combines TRBV19 with TRBJ1-1; a weak D match, TRBD1 (5 bases). Germline lookup yields CDR1 LNHDA and CDR2 SQIVND (reference sequence). Trimming cost V 9 bases and J 0 bases, with 26 bases left between them. There are 18 residues in the CDR3. The CDR3 coding sequence is TGTGCCAGCAGCCCCCCCCTGAGTCAGTTAGGGGTGAACACTGAAGCTTTCTTT. Encoded protein: CASSPPLSQLGVNTEAFF.

This clone was detected a few times. The V call is TRBV3-1 (or the pseudogene TRBV3-2), the J call TRBJ1-2; TRBD1 aligns across 8 bases. This CDR3 has 14 amino acids. In germline, CDR1 is LGHDT, CDR2 YNNKEL (reference sequence). V shed 3 bases, J shed 8 bases, and the junction held 8 bases outside the gene matches. For the CDR3, the DNA is TGTGCCAGCAGCCATAGGACAGGGCATATGGGCTACACCTTC. Residues: CASSHRTGHMGYTF.

CDR3 DNA: TGCGCCAGCAGCTTACTAGCGGGGGGCTACAATGAGCAGTTCTTC. Amino acids: CASSLLAGGYNEQFF. V gene TRBV5-1 combines with J gene TRBJ2-1, with 12 bases aligning to TRBD2. The J segment lost 3 bases and the V segment lost 2 bases, leaving 0 bases of the junction unmatched. The CDR3 covers 15 residues. CDR1 is SGHRS and CDR2 is YFSETQ in the germline V gene. Together with reference TRBV5-1 and TRBJ2-1, the CDR3 gives the full variable domain: KAGVTQTPRYLIKTRGQQVTLSCSPISGHRSVSWYQQTPGQGLQFLFEYFSETQRNKGNFPGRFSGRQFSNSRSEMNVSTLELGDSALYLCASSLLAGGYNEQFFGPGTRLTVL.

The chain carries TRBV5-1 and TRBJ2-1, with D possibly being TRBD2 (5 bases). This CDR3 contains 14 residues. Trimming pared 0 bases from V and 5 bases from J, leaving 9 bases between. Germline V gene sequence: CDR1 SGHRS, CDR2 YFSETQ. CDR3 region: CASSLAAGDNEQFF. The CDR3 DNA is TGCGCCAGCAGCTTGGCGGCCGGGGACAATGAGCAGTTCTTC.

The gene calls are TRBV28 and TRBJ2-2; D remains ambiguous. Germline-derived CDR1 and CDR2 are MDHEN and SYDVKM. There are 14 residues in the CDR3. Deletions cut 2 bases from V and 4 bases from J, with 8 bases between. The DNA of the CDR3 is TGTGCCAGCAGTTTAGGCAGAACCACCGGGGAGCTGTTTTTT. This translates into CASSLGRTTGELFF.

The rearrangement links TRBV7-6 to TRBJ2-3, with D perhaps being TRBD1 or TRBD2 (5 bases each). The CDR3 consists of 17 residues. V gave up 4 bases and J gave up 4 bases, with 21 bases separating them. The germline CDR1 and CDR2 sequences are SGHVS and FNYEAQ. The chain's CDR3 is CASSWRSGTGPPDTQYF. CDR3 coding DNA: TGTGCCAGCAGCTGGAGGTCCGGGACGGGCCCCCCAGATACGCAGTATTTT. The variable domain in full, completed from reference TRBV7-6 and TRBJ2-3, reads GAGVSQSPRYKVTKRGQDVALRCDPISGHVSLYWYRQALGQGPEFLTYFNYEAQQDKSGLPNDRFSAERPEGSISTLTIQRTEQRDSAMYRCASSWRSGTGPPDTQYFGPGTRLTVL.

V gene TRBV12-3 or TRBV12-4 combines with J gene TRBJ1-5, with 11 bases that match TRBD1. The length of the CDR3 is 13 residues. V dropped 4 bases and J dropped 11; count of bases not matched to a gene: 4. The CDR3 protein is CASSSGTGGAQHF. CDR3 nucleotide sequence: TGTGCCAGCAGTTCCGGGACAGGGGGGGCCCAGCATTTT.

J is TRBJ2-3 and V is TRBV6-1; D tentatively reads TRBD1 or TRBD2 (5 bases each). Trimming stripped 2 bases from V and 5 bases from J, with 17 bases between. The CDR3 is made up of 16 amino acids. Germline V gene data show CDR1 as MNHNS and CDR2 as SASEGT. This CDR3 reads CASSERGGFMRDTQYF. The CDR3 nucleotides are TGTGCCAGCAGTGAACGGGGCGGGTTTATGAGAGATACGCAGTATTTT.

The chain has TRBV5-1 and TRBJ1-1; TRBD1 matches 7 bases. From germline, CDR1 is SGHRS and CDR2 YFSETQ. The CDR3 covers 14 residues. The V and J ends lost 3 bases and 2 bases, in that order; junction bases with no gene match: 4. CDR3 DNA: TGCGCCAGCAGCTCAGACAGGGTCAACACTGAAGCTTTCTTT. Its protein is CASSSDRVNTEAFF.

This chain connects TRBV9 to TRBJ2-1, with 11 bases fitting TRBD2. This CDR3 is 17 amino acids long. V lost 0 bases, J lost 2 bases, and 4 bases stayed unmatched. Per the germline V gene, CDR1 is SGDLS and CDR2 is YYNGEE. CDR3 sequence reads: CASSVGSGGATYNEQFF. The CDR3 DNA sequence: TGTGCCAGCAGCGTAGGTAGCGGGGGGGCAACCTACAATGAGCAGTTCTTC.

J is TRBJ2-1 and V is TRBV6-5; 7 bases are a match to TRBD2. V lost 0 bases and J lost 4; bases outside the gene matches: 6. This CDR3 is built from 16 residues. Germline CDR1 reads MNHEY; CDR2 reads SVGAGI. The CDR3 sequence is CASSYSLGGGYNEQFF. The CDR3 DNA follows: TGTGCCAGCAGTTACTCGCTGGGCGGGGGATACAATGAGCAGTTCTTC.

V is TRBV12-3 or TRBV12-4 and J is TRBJ1-2; a weak D match, TRBD1 (6 bases). Trimming removed 3 bases from V and 3 bases from J, with 8 bases in between. CDR3 length equals 13 residues. The CDR3 bases are TGTGCCAGCAGTTTGGGGGCCGACTATGGCTACACCTTC. This codes for CASSLGADYGYTF.

This chain joins TRBV2 and TRBJ2-5, with 7 positions matching TRBD1. Looked up from germline, CDR1 is SNHLY and CDR2 is FYNNEI. Unmatched junction bases numbered 2, after V lost 7 bases and J lost 0 bases. This CDR3 comprises 13 residues. The DNA of the CDR3 is TGTGCCAGCAAAGACAGGGACCAAGAGACCCAGTACTTC. It is translated as CASKDRDQETQYF.

V and J are TRBV6-5 and TRBJ2-7, with 8 bases that match TRBD2. Germline CDR1 MNHEY, CDR2 SVGAGI. The CDR3 sequence is 13 residues long. Germline trimming cut 7 bases from V and 6 bases from J; bases unmatched to any gene: 8. Here the CDR3 reads CASTLAGRAEQYF. DNA for the CDR3: TGTGCCAGCACGCTAGCGGGTCGTGCCGAGCAGTACTTC.

The chain combines TRBV7-9 with TRBJ1-1, with TRBD1 as a possible D gene (5 bases). CDR1 is SEHNR, CDR2 FQNEAQ, per germline (reference sequence). V was trimmed by 5 bases and J by 1 base, leaving 14 bases between them. The CDR3 is made up of 15 amino acids. CDR3 sequence (DNA): TGTGCCAGCAGCCCCCCGGCAGGGACGAACACTGAAGCTTTCTTT. It yields the protein CASSPPAGTNTEAFF.